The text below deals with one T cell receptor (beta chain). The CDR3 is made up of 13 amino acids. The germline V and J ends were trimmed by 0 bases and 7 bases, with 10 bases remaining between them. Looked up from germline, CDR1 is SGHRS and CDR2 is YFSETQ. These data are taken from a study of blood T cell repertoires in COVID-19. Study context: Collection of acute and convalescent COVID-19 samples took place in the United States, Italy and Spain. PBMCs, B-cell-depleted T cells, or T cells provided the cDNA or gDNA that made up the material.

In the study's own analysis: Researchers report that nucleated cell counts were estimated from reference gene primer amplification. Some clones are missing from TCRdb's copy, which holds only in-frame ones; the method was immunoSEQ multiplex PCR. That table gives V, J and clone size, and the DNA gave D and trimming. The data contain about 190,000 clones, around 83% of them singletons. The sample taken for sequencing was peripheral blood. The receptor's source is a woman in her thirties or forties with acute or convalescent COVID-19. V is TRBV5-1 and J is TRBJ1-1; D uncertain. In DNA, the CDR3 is TGCGCCAGCAGCTTGGTCCAGGAGGATGAAGCTTTCTTT. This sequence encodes CASSLVQEDEAFF.